These 28 T cell receptor beta chains share one sample of origin, sequenced in a study of cytomegalovirus exposure and HLA in healthy donors. Primers: 60 Vbeta forward and 13 Jbeta reverse. Measured with immunoSEQ multiplex PCR; TCRdb has only the in-frame clones, and not every one. Here the sample spans about 140,000 clones, approximately 73% being singletons. The material sequenced was PBMCs. The receptors come from a man under 40 in good health and CMV-seropositive.

The chain combines TRBV5-1 with TRBJ1-5, with TRBD1 matching over 8 bases. Germline V gene data show CDR1 as SGHRS and CDR2 as YFSETQ. With 8 bases clipped from V and 2 bases from J, the junction kept 6 bases outside the gene matches. The CDR3 has 14 amino acids. The CDR3 DNA reads as TGCGCCAGGAATGACAGGGGAGGCAATCAGCCCCAGCATTTT. It codes for CARNDRGGNQPQHF.

The chain combines TRBV6-1 with TRBJ2-7, with D possibly being TRBD2 (5 bases). This CDR3 is 18 amino acids long. The V and J ends lost 2 bases and 4 bases respectively, with 24 bases between them. Germline CDR1 MNHNS, CDR2 SASEGT. As DNA, the CDR3 is TGTGCCAGCAGTGAATCCGAAGGGATGGGCGGGCCGTGGTACGAGCAGTACTTC. It codes for CASSESEGMGGPWYEQYF.

The CDR3 spells CSVESSFLNTQYF. The CDR3 region has the DNA TGCAGCGTTGAGTCTAGCTTTTTGAATACGCAGTATTTT. The chain uses TRBV29-1 and TRBJ2-3; D might be TRBD2 (5 bases). The V and J ends lost 3 bases and 7 bases respectively, with 14 bases between them. The CDR3 consists of 13 residues. Looked up from germline, CDR1 is SQVTM and CDR2 is ANQGSEA.

J is TRBJ2-1 and V is TRBV27; D not resolved. Trimming took off 6 bases at V and 9 bases at J, with 21 bases between the two ends. Germline V gene data show CDR1 as MNHEY and CDR2 as SMNVEV (reference sequence). The CDR3 is 15 residues long. Here the CDR3 DNA reads TGTGCCAGCAGCCCCGTGACACCCGTTAAAGTTGAGCAGTTCTTC. Translation gives CASSPVTPVKVEQFF.

The chain employs TRBV27 and TRBJ2-5, with TRBD2 identical over 8 bases. The end of the DNA aligns better with TRBJ2-7, so the J call may be wrong. Germline assignment: CDR1 MNHEY and CDR2 SMNVEV (reference sequence). The CDR3 sequence is 13 residues long. The CDR3 sequence is CASARGRHYEQYF. In DNA, the CDR3 is TGTGCCAGCGCTCGCGGGAGGCACTACGAGCAGTACTTC.

CDR3 nucleotide sequence: TGCGCCAGCAGCCAAGAGGAGGGTCGCGGCTACACCTTC. Translating gives CASSQEEGRGYTF. The rearrangement links TRBV4-1 to TRBJ1-2; D uncertain. Germline CDR1 reads MGHRA; CDR2 reads YSYEKL. The CDR3 is 13 amino acids. The V gene lost 0 bases and the J gene lost 8 bases, with 10 bases spanning the gap.

V and J are TRBV19 and TRBJ1-5; unclear D gene. V lost 4 bases and J 4 bases, leaving 8 bases between the germline ends. The germline gives CDR1 LNHDA, CDR2 SQIVND (reference sequence). The CDR3 spans 13 residues. CDR3 nucleotides: TGTGCCAGTAGTACCGGGATTAATCAGCCCCAGCATTTT. Translated: CASSTGINQPQHF.

The chain is built from TRBV6-5 and TRBJ2-1; 7 nucleotides align to TRBD2. In germline, CDR1 is MNHEY, CDR2 SVGAGI. Unmatched junction bases numbered 9, after V lost 7 bases and J lost 3 bases. There are 15 residues in the CDR3. DNA for the CDR3: TGTGCCAGCACCGCTGGGGGGGGGAACTACAATGAGCAGTTCTTC. Its translation is CASTAGGGNYNEQFF.

The V gene is TRBV28, the J gene TRBJ2-7, with D possibly matching TRBD1 (6 bases). The CDR3 length is 15 residues. CDR1 is MDHEN, CDR2 SYDVKM, per germline. Deletions cut 5 bases from V and 0 bases from J, with 14 bases between. Here the CDR3 DNA reads TGTGCCAGCAGTCTTCTTGGACAGAACTCCTACGAGCAGTACTTC. Its translation: CASSLLGQNSYEQYF.

For the CDR3, the DNA is TGTGCCAGCAGTTTAAGGCAGGGGGCCTACGAGCAGTACTTC. As protein: CASSLRQGAYEQYF. J is TRBJ2-7 and V is TRBV28, with TRBD1 identical over 7 bases. Looked up from germline, CDR1 is MDHEN and CDR2 is SYDVKM. The CDR3 has 14 amino acids. The V gene end was trimmed by 2 bases and the J gene end by 2 bases; junction bases not matched to a gene: 3.

The chain has TRBV6-1 and TRBJ1-1; D is possibly TRBD1 (6 bases). The CDR3 has 14 residues. Germline-derived CDR1 and CDR2 are MNHNS and SASEGT. V was shortened by 7 bases and J by 2 bases, with 14 bases between the two germline ends. The CDR3 spells CASTLTGRNTEAFF. As DNA, the CDR3 is TGTGCCAGCACCCTAACAGGGCGAAACACTGAAGCTTTCTTT.

This sequence joins TRBV23-1 and TRBJ1-4; TRBD1 matches 8 bases. TRBV23-1 is labeled an ORF, and its function is uncertain. This CDR3 contains 15 residues. V dropped 0 bases and J dropped 5; count of bases not matched to a gene: 2. DNA for the CDR3: TGCGCCAGCAGTCAATCTTACAGGGGGAATGAAAAACTGTTTTTT. It translates to CASSQSYRGNEKLFF.

This rearrangement joins TRBV9 to TRBJ2-2; D is perhaps TRBD2 (6 bases). CDR1 is SGDLS and CDR2 is YYNGEE in the germline V gene. The CDR3 consists of 15 residues. Between the trimmed V and J ends, which lost 3 bases and 2 bases, there was a span of 11 bases. The CDR3 DNA reads TGTGCCAGCAGCGCGAGCGGGCTAAACACCGGGGAGCTGTTTTTT. It encodes CASSASGLNTGELFF.

The chain couples TRBV15 to TRBJ2-5, with D possibly matching TRBD1 (5 bases). The CDR3 length is 16 residues. The germline V and J ends were trimmed by 4 bases and 0 bases, with 15 bases remaining between them. Germline lookup yields CDR1 LNHNV and CDR2 YYDKDF (reference sequence). CDR3 coding DNA: TGTGCCACCAGCACCCCCATTCAGGGATACCAAGAGACCCAGTACTTC. Translation gives CATSTPIQGYQETQYF.

V is TRBV7-9 and J is TRBJ2-3, with 9 nucleotides matching TRBD2. This CDR3 contains 15 residues. Germline trimming cut 3 bases from V and 3 bases from J; bases unmatched to any gene: 4. Germline CDR1 SEHNR, CDR2 FQNEAQ (reference sequence). The CDR3 loop is CASSFPREGTDTQYF. In DNA form, the CDR3 reads TGTGCCAGCAGCTTCCCGCGGGAGGGAACAGATACGCAGTATTTT.

This clone was recorded once. The V and J genes are TRBV28 and TRBJ2-7, with 7 bases matching TRBD2. With V trimmed by 9 bases and J by 1 base, 6 bases remained unmatched. CDR1 and CDR2 (germline): MDHEN, SYDVKM. The CDR3 runs 13 residues. The CDR3 is CASLAGHSYEQYF. The CDR3 coding sequence is TGTGCCAGTTTAGCGGGCCATTCCTACGAGCAGTACTTC. Combining the CDR3 with reference TRBV28 and TRBJ2-7 gives the whole variable domain DVKVTQSSRYLVKRTGEKVFLECVQDMDHENMFWYRQDPGLGLRLIYFSYDVKMKEKGDIPEGYSVSREKKERFSLILESASTNQTSMYLCASLAGHSYEQYFGPGTRLTVT.

The DNA of the CDR3 is TGCGCCAGCAGTGATGATCGGGCTAGCGGGTTCACAGATACGCAGTATTTT. It yields the protein CASSDDRASGFTDTQYF. The chain is built from TRBV10-1 and TRBJ2-3; 8 bases are shared with TRBD2. The CDR3 is 17 amino acids. After removal of 3 bases from V and 2 bases from J, the junction contained 10 bases not matched to a gene. The germline V gene has CDR1 WNHNN and CDR2 SYGVQD (reference sequence).

V usage is TRBV5-4 and J usage is TRBJ2-5; TRBD1 might be the D (5 bases). The DNA end is a closer match to TRBJ2-7, so the J assignment may be wrong. This CDR3 has 14 residues. Germline loops: CDR1 SGHNT, CDR2 YYREEE (reference sequence). CDR3 sequence: CASSPWGGAYEQYF. Here the CDR3 DNA reads TGTGCCAGCAGTCCATGGGGCGGAGCCTACGAGCAGTACTTC.

The rearrangement uses TRBV5-1 and TRBJ2-1; 9 bases map to TRBD2. After removal of 0 bases from V and 7 bases from J, the junction contained 8 bases not matched to a gene. Germline assignment: CDR1 SGHRS and CDR2 YFSETQ. The CDR3 runs 16 residues. The CDR3 nucleotides read TGCGCCAGCAGCTTGGCCACAGCGGGAGGATTAAATGAGCAGTTCTTC. It encodes CASSLATAGGLNEQFF.

The chain couples TRBV19 to TRBJ2-5; D might be TRBD2 (6 bases). Trimming removed 5 bases at V and 11 bases at J, with 15 bases between. Looked up from germline, CDR1 is LNHDA and CDR2 is SQIVND (reference sequence). The CDR3 consists of 12 residues. This CDR3 reads CASSGGAREQYF. CDR3 bases: TGTGCCAGTAGTGGAGGGGCCAGGGAGCAGTACTTC.

The rearrangement uses TRBV9 and TRBJ1-1, with D perhaps TRBD1 (5 bases). This CDR3 contains 15 residues. CDR1 is SGDLS and CDR2 is YYNGEE in the germline V gene. V lost 0 bases and J 4 bases, leaving 13 bases between the germline ends. DNA for the CDR3: TGTGCCAGCAGCGTAGTTCCGGGGGTGGGCACTGAAGCTTTCTTT. It codes for CASSVVPGVGTEAFF.

The genes are TRBV19 and TRBJ2-7, with 11 bases matching TRBD2. CDR3 length equals 13 residues. After removal of 8 bases from V and 3 bases from J, the junction contained 3 bases not matched to a gene. Germline V CDR1 and CDR2: LNHDA, SQIVND (reference sequence). CDR3 region: CASSSGRLYEQYF. The CDR3 nucleotides are TGTGCCAGTTCTAGCGGGAGGCTCTACGAGCAGTACTTC.

The J gene is TRBJ2-5, the V gene TRBV19, with 13 positions matching TRBD2. The ends lost 5 bases at V and 3 bases at J; junction bases unmatched: 9. This CDR3 region has 17 residues. Germline V gives CDR1 LNHDA, CDR2 SQIVND (reference sequence). CDR3 nucleotides: TGTGCCAGTAGTTGGGGACTAGCGGGAATGGCGGAAGAGACCCAGTACTTC. This translates into CASSWGLAGMAEETQYF.

This clone was seen only a few times. The CDR3 here is CASSKMTGLNTEAFF. The CDR3 DNA reads as TGTGCCAGCAGTAAGATGACAGGGTTAAACACTGAAGCTTTCTTT. The chain has TRBV6-5 and TRBJ1-1; 7 bases match TRBD1. The CDR3 has 15 residues. CDR1 is MNHEY, CDR2 SVGAGI, per germline. Trimming cost V 5 bases and J 2 bases; bases outside gene matches: 8.

The chain is built from TRBV27 and TRBJ2-7; 13 positions match TRBD2. The germline gives CDR1 MNHEY, CDR2 SMNVEV (reference sequence). After removal of 6 bases from V and 5 bases from J, the junction contained 7 bases not matched to a gene. This CDR3 has 15 residues. Written as DNA, the CDR3 is TGTGCCAGCAGGCCCGGGACTAGCGGGACGGACGAGCAGTACTTC. It translates to CASRPGTSGTDEQYF.

The chain combines TRBV10-1 with TRBJ2-1; perhaps TRBD2 as D (6 bases). V was cut by 2 bases and J by 5 bases, with 7 bases left in between. The CDR3 contains 13 residues. Germline V gives CDR1 WNHNN, CDR2 SYGVQD (reference sequence). The CDR3 loop reads CASSEPSDNEQFF. In nucleotides, the CDR3 is TGCGCCAGCAGTGAGCCTAGCGACAATGAGCAGTTCTTC.

Turning to this clone: Other DNA sequences of this sample code for an identical CDR3. The gene calls are TRBV27 and TRBJ1-5; D gene unclear. The germline V and J ends were trimmed by 5 bases and 2 bases, with 4 bases remaining between them. From germline, CDR1 is MNHEY and CDR2 SMNVEV (reference sequence). The CDR3 loop spans 12 amino acids. The CDR3 protein is CASSTGNQPQHF. The CDR3 DNA reads as TGTGCCAGCAGTACGGGCAATCAGCCCCAGCATTTT.

This clone showed up just a few times. This rearrangement joins TRBV6-6 to TRBJ2-7; possible D gene TRBD1, 6 bases. This CDR3 is built from 14 residues. The ends were cut back, 5 bases at V and 3 bases at J, with 14 bases in the middle. Germline CDR1 and CDR2: MNHNY and SVGAGI (reference sequence). The CDR3 DNA reads as TGTGCCAGCAGTCAAAGGGGGACAAACTACGAGCAGTACTTC. This encodes CASSQRGTNYEQYF.